This is a list of T cell receptor beta chains from one sample in a study of shared clonotypes between healthy human individuals. Using immunoSEQ multiplex PCR, the repertoire was profiled, and TCRdb retains in-frame clones only, with some absent. The repertoire holds about 1.5 million clones, with approximately 98% as singletons. Sequencing was performed on naive CD4+ T cells sorted from blood. Receptors originate from a man aged 25 to 45 in good health. The CDR3 runs from the conserved cysteine through the conserved F or W. A D gene is named only where the DNA matches it firmly. Only part of the rows carry a size: once, few, many, or a class if the clone is expanded.

v_gene	d_gene	abundance	j_gene	CDR3aa	CDR3nt
TRBV4-1	TRBD2	-	TRBJ2-7	CASRPTGGPGEQYF	TGCGCCAGCAGACCCACGGGAGGGCCAGGCGAGCAGTACTTC
TRBV6-5	-	-	TRBJ1-1	CASSYFGVTEAFF	TGTGCCAGCAGTTACTTCGGGGTCACTGAAGCTTTCTTT
TRBV18	-	-	TRBJ2-7	CASSPLGRTYEQYF	TGTGCCAGCTCTCCACTAGGCCGTACTTACGAGCAGTACTTC
TRBV7-2	TRBD2	-	TRBJ2-1	CASSLRVAGGWDEQFF	TGTGCCAGCAGCTTACGTGTAGCGGGAGGGTGGGATGAGCAGTTCTTC
TRBV11-3	-	-	TRBJ1-1	CASSLKPNTEAFF	TGTGCCAGCAGCTTGAAGCCGAACACTGAAGCTTTCTTT
TRBV5-6	TRBD2	-	TRBJ2-7	CASSLSGTSSYEQYF	TGTGCCAGCAGCCTTTCCGGGACTAGTTCCTACGAGCAGTACTTC
TRBV7-8	TRBD2	-	TRBJ2-2	CASSLGGSGRFAGELFF	TGTGCCAGCAGCTTAGGTGGTAGCGGGAGATTCGCCGGGGAGCTGTTTTTT
TRBV5-1	TRBD1	-	TRBJ2-5	CASSLTGTVETQYF	TGCGCCAGCAGCCTGACAGGGACGGTCGAGACCCAGTACTTC
TRBV18	-	once	TRBJ2-5	CASSPPGERETQYF	TGTGCCAGCTCACCACCCGGCGAGCGGGAGACCCAGTACTTC
TRBV28	TRBD1	once	TRBJ2-2	CASSPTGTGNGELFF	TGTGCCAGCAGTCCCACCGGGACAGGGAACGGGGAGCTGTTTTTT
TRBV25-1	-	once	TRBJ2-5	CASSEPTGPPETQYF	TGTGCCAGCAGTGAACCTACGGGACCTCCAGAGACCCAGTACTTC
TRBV2	-	-	TRBJ2-1	CASSSDNEQFF	TGTGCCAGCAGTTCTGACAATGAGCAGTTCTTC
TRBV5-1	TRBD2	-	TRBJ2-3	CASSLGLAGSTDTQYF	TGCGCCAGCAGCTTGGGTTTAGCGGGATCCACAGATACGCAGTATTTT
TRBV5-4	-	-	TRBJ2-7	CASSLSGSLSSYEQYF	TGTGCCAGCAGCTTGAGTGGGTCTTTAAGCTCCTACGAGCAGTACTTC
TRBV19	-	-	TRBJ2-5	CASSMQGLEETQYF	TGTGCCAGTAGTATGCAGGGCCTGGAAGAGACCCAGTACTTC
TRBV6-5	-	-	TRBJ2-7	CASSYSISGLSYEQYF	TGTGCCAGCAGTTACTCCATTAGCGGCCTCTCCTACGAGCAGTACTTC
TRBV9	TRBD2	-	TRBJ2-3	CASSSSGTTLSTDTQYF	TGTGCCAGCAGCTCCTCCGGGACTACCCTTTCCACAGATACGCAGTATTTT
TRBV19	-	-	TRBJ2-1	CASSIPAGGNNEQFF	TGTGCCAGTAGCATCCCAGCGGGTGGGAACAATGAGCAGTTCTTC
TRBV18	TRBD1	once	TRBJ2-2	CASSPPDRANTGELFF	TGTGCCAGCTCACCACCGGACAGGGCGAACACCGGGGAGCTGTTTTTT
TRBV27	-	-	TRBJ2-2	CASTRRAAANTGELFF	TGTGCCAGCACCCGCCGGGCGGCTGCGAACACCGGGGAGCTGTTTTTT
TRBV20-1	-	-	TRBJ1-2	CSANEVGYTF	TGCAGTGCTAACGAAGTTGGCTACACCTTC
TRBV5-1	-	-	TRBJ2-3	CASSFGQSTDTQYF	TGCGCCAGCAGCTTCGGACAGAGCACAGATACGCAGTATTTT
TRBV11-2	-	-	TRBJ2-3	CASSLVGQGNPDTQYF	TGTGCCAGCAGCTTAGTTGGCCAGGGGAACCCAGATACGCAGTATTTT
TRBV28	TRBD2	-	TRBJ2-7	CASHQAGGVYEQYF	TGTGCCAGCCACCAAGCGGGAGGTGTCTACGAGCAGTACTTC
TRBV30	-	-	TRBJ2-1	CAWSVGGQVNEQFF	TGTGCCTGGAGTGTCGGGGGCCAGGTCAATGAGCAGTTCTTC
TRBV18	-	-	TRBJ2-3	CASGPLVATDTQYF	TGTGCCAGCGGACCCCTAGTAGCCACAGATACGCAGTATTTT
TRBV19	-	-	TRBJ2-7	CASSIGNSAYEQYF	TGTGCCAGTAGTATAGGAAATAGCGCCTACGAGCAGTACTTC
TRBV18	-	-	TRBJ2-1	CASSPETSRNEQFF	TGTGCCAGCTCACCAGAGACTAGTCGCAATGAGCAGTTCTTC
TRBV7-8	TRBD2	-	TRBJ2-7	CASSPGGSYEQYF	TGTGCCAGCAGCCCGGGGGGCTCCTACGAGCAGTACTTC
TRBV19	TRBD1	-	TRBJ2-7	CASSVTGGSSSEQYF	TGTGCCAGTAGCGTCACAGGGGGTAGTTCGTCCGAGCAGTACTTC
TRBV20-1	-	-	TRBJ2-7	CSASTPDEQYF	TGCAGTGCTAGTACCCCTGACGAGCAGTACTTC
TRBV18	TRBD1	-	TRBJ2-7	CASSSTGGEAYEQYF	TGTGCCAGCTCATCTACAGGGGGCGAAGCCTACGAGCAGTACTTC
TRBV28	TRBD1	-	TRBJ2-2	CASRTGTGFSGELFF	TGTGCCAGCAGGACCGGGACAGGGTTTTCCGGGGAGCTGTTTTTT
TRBV5-1	TRBD1	-	TRBJ2-7	CASSPDRTYYEQYF	TGCGCCAGCAGCCCGGACAGGACTTACTACGAGCAGTACTTC
TRBV5-4	-	-	TRBJ1-1	CASSLDRTQGGTEAFF	TGTGCCAGCAGCTTGGACCGGACTCAGGGCGGCACTGAAGCTTTCTTT
TRBV28	-	-	TRBJ2-7	CASIPGEVSSYEQYF	TGTGCCAGCATCCCCGGGGAGGTTAGCTCCTACGAGCAGTACTTC
TRBV30	TRBD1	-	TRBJ1-1	CAWGQGMNTEAFF	TGTGCCTGGGGACAGGGAATGAACACTGAAGCTTTCTTT
TRBV5-6	TRBD2	-	TRBJ2-7	CASSEREGVEQYF	TGTGCCAGCAGCGAGCGGGAGGGCGTCGAGCAGTACTTC
TRBV19	TRBD2	-	TRBJ2-5	CASSMKRDRGGIQYF	TGTGCCAGTAGTATGAAGCGGGATCGTGGGGGGATCCAGTACTTC
TRBV5-5	-	-	TRBJ2-7	CASRRPGASYEQYF	TGTGCCAGCAGGCGCCCGGGGGCGTCCTACGAGCAGTACTTC
TRBV18	TRBD1	-	TRBJ2-7	CASSEGQEHYEQYF	TGTGCCAGCTCAGAGGGACAGGAGCACTACGAGCAGTACTTC
TRBV9	-	-	TRBJ2-1	CASSVQGFGNEQFF	TGTGCCAGCAGCGTACAGGGCTTTGGCAATGAGCAGTTCTTC
TRBV7-9	TRBD2	once	TRBJ2-3	CASSLSAGETDTQYF	TGTGCCAGCAGCTTGTCGGCGGGAGAAACAGATACGCAGTATTTT
TRBV9	TRBD2	-	TRBJ2-3	CASSVISASGSTDTQYF	TGTGCCAGCAGCGTTATAAGTGCTAGCGGGAGCACAGATACGCAGTATTTT
TRBV2	-	once	TRBJ1-3	CASTKDLTTGNTIYF	TGTGCCAGCACCAAGGACCTCACAACTGGAAACACCATATATTTT
TRBV5-1	-	-	TRBJ1-4	CASSLVQQNEKLFF	TGCGCCAGCAGCTTGGTGCAGCAAAATGAAAAACTGTTTTTT
TRBV29-1	-	-	TRBJ2-1	CSVPGSADQYNEQFF	TGCAGCGTTCCCGGGAGCGCAGATCAGTACAATGAGCAGTTCTTC
TRBV9	TRBD1	-	TRBJ2-1	CASSTRDRGFNEQFF	TGTGCCAGCAGCACCCGGGACAGGGGCTTCAATGAGCAGTTCTTC
TRBV10-3	TRBD1	-	TRBJ2-7	CAISEPGQGYEQYF	TGTGCCATCAGTGAGCCGGGACAGGGCTACGAGCAGTACTTC
TRBV19	-	-	TRBJ1-2	CASSISGIRYF	TGTGCCAGTAGTATCTCCGGAATCAGGTACTTC
TRBV7-2	TRBD1	once	TRBJ1-1	CASSRVPGQHQGEAFF	TGTGCCAGCAGCCGGGTCCCGGGACAGCACCAGGGGGAAGCTTTCTTT
TRBV9	-	-	TRBJ2-3	CASSVVGSPTDTQYF	TGTGCCAGCAGCGTAGTAGGGAGTCCCACAGATACGCAGTATTTT
TRBV5-6	TRBD1	-	TRBJ1-5	CASSFYDRAINQPQHF	TGTGCCAGCAGCTTCTACGACAGGGCTATCAATCAGCCCCAGCATTTT
TRBV27	TRBD1	-	TRBJ1-1	CASSFRGMNTEAFF	TGTGCCAGCAGTTTCAGGGGGATGAACACTGAAGCTTTCTTT
TRBV25-1	-	-	TRBJ2-5	CASSQGETWQETQYF	TGTGCCAGCAGTCAGGGCGAGACGTGGCAAGAGACCCAGTACTTC